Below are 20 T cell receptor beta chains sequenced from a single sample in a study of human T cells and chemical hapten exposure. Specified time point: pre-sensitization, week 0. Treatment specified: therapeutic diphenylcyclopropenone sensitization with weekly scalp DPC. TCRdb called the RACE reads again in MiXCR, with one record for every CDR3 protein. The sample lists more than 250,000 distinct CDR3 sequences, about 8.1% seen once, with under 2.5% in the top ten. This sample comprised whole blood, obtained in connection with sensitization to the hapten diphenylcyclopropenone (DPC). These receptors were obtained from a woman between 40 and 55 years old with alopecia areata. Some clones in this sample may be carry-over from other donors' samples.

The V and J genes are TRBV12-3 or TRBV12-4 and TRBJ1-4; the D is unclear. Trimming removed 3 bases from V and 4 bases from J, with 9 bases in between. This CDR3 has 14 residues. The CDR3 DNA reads TGTGCCAGCAGTTTTTTTCCTGATAATGAAAAACTGTTTTTT. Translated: CASSFFPDNEKLFF.

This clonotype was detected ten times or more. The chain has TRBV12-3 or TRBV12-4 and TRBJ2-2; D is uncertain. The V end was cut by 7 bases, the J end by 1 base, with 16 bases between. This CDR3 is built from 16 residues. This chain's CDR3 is CASTQKGRGNTGELFF. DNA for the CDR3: TGTGCCAGCACCCAGAAAGGGCGAGGGAACACCGGGGAGCTGTTTTTT.

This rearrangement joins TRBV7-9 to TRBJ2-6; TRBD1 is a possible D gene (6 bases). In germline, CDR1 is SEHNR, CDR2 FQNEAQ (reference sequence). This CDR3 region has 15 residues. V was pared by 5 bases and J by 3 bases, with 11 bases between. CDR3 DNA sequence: TGTGCCAGCAGCCCCAGGGGCTATGGGGCCAACGTCCTGACTTTC. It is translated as CASSPRGYGANVLTF.

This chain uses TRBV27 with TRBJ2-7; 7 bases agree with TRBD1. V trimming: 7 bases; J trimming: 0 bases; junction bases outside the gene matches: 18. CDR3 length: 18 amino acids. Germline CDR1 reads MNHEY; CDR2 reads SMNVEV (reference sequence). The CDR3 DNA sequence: TGTGCCAGCAAACCGTATTTCGTCGGGACAGCCGCCTCCTACGAGCAGTACTTC. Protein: CASKPYFVGTAASYEQYF.

The DNA of the CDR3 is TGTGCCAGCGGTGGGACAGGGTCCAACACCGGGGAGCTGTTTTTT. Translation: CASGGTGSNTGELFF. V gene TRBV7-9 combines with J gene TRBJ2-2; 9 bases match TRBD1. CDR3 length: 15 residues. In germline, CDR1 is SEHNR, CDR2 FQNEAQ (reference sequence). The junction had 6 bases not matched to a gene; V was cut back by 8 bases and J by 2 bases.

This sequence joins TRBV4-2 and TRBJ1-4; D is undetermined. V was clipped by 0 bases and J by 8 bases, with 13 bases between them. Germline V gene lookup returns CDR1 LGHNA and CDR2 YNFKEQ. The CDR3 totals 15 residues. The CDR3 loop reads CASSQDGKQNEKLFF. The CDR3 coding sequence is TGTGCCAGCAGCCAAGATGGGAAACAGAACGAAAAACTGTTTTTT.

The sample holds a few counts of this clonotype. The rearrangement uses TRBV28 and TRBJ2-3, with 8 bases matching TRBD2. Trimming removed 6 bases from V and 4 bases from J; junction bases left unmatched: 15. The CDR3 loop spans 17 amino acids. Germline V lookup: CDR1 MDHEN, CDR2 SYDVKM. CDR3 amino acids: CASSPRAGVVFADTQYF. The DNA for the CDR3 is TGTGCCAGCAGCCCTCGAGCGGGAGTAGTCTTCGCAGATACGCAGTATTTT.

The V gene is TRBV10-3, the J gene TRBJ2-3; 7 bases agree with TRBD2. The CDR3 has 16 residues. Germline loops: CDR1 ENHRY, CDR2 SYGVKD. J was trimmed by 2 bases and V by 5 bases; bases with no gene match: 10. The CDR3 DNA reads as TGTGCCATCAGTCACGGACTAGATCTAAACACAGATACGCAGTATTTT. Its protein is CAISHGLDLNTDTQYF.

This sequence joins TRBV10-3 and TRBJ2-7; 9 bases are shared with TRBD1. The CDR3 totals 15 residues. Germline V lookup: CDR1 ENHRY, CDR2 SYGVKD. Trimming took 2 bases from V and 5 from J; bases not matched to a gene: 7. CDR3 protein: CAISETGQGIHEQYF. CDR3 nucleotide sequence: TGTGCCATCAGTGAGACGGGACAGGGCATCCACGAGCAGTACTTC.

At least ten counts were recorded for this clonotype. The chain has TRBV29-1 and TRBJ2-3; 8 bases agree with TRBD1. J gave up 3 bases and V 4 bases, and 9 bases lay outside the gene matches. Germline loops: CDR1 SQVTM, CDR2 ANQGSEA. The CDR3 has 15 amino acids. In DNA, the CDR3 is TGCAGCGTTGCAGAGGCAGGGGGCGCGACAGATACGCAGTATTTT. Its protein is CSVAEAGGATDTQYF.

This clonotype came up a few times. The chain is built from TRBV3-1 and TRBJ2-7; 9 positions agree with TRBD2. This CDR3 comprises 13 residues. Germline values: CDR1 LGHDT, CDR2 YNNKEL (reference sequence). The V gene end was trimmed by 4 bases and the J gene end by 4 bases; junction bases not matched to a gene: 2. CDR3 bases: TGTGCCAGCAGCCCTCTAGCGGGATACGAGCAGTACTTC. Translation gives CASSPLAGYEQYF.

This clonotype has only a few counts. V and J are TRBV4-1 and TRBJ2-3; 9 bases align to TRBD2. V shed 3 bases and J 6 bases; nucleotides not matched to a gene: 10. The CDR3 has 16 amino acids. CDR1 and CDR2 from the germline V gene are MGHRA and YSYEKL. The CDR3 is CASSQSPGLAWDTQYF. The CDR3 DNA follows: TGCGCCAGCAGCCAGTCACCGGGACTAGCATGGGATACGCAGTATTTT.

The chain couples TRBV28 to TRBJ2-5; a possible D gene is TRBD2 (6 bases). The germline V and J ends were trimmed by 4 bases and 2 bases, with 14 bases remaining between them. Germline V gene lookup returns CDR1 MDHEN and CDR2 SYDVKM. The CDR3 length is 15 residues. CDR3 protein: CASSSWRAGQETQYF. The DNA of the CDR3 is TGTGCCAGCAGTTCATGGAGGGCAGGGCAAGAGACCCAGTACTTC.

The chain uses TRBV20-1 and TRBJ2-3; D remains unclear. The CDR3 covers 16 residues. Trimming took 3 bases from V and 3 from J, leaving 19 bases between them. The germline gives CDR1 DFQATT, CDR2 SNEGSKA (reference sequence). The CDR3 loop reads CSASPLAAARTDTQYF. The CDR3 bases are TGCAGTGCTAGTCCCCTCGCAGCCGCGAGGACAGATACGCAGTATTTT.

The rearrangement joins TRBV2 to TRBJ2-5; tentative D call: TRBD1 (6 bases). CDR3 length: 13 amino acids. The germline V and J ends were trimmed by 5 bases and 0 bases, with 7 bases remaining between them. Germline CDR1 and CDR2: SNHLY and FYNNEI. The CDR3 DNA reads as TGTGCCAGCAGTTACAGGGACCAAGAGACCCAGTACTTC. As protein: CASSYRDQETQYF.

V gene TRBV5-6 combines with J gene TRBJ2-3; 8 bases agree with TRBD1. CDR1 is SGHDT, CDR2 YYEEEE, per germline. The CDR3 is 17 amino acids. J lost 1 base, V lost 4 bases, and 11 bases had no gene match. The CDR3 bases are TGTGCCAGCAGCCTACGCCCAACAGGGGGACGCACAGATACGCAGTATTTT. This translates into CASSLRPTGGRTDTQYF.

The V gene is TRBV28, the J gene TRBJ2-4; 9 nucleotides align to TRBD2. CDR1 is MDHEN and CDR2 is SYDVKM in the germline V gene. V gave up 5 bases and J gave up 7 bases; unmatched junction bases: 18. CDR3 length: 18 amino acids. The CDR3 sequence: CASSSPGWLAGIDNIQYF. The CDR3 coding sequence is TGTGCCAGCAGTAGTCCGGGTTGGCTAGCGGGAATTGATAACATTCAGTACTTC.

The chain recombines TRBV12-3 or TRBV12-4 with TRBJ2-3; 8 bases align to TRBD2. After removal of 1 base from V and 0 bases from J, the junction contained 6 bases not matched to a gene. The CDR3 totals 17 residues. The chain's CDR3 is CASSLGGGRTSTDTQYF. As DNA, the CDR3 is TGTGCCAGCAGTTTAGGTGGCGGGAGGACTAGCACAGATACGCAGTATTTT.

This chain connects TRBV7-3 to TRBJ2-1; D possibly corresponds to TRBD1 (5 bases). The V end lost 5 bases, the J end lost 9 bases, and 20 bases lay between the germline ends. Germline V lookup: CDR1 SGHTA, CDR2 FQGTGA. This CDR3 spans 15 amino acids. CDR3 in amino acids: CASSPSRASQGEQFF. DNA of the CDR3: TGTGCCAGCAGCCCTTCACGGGCCTCCCAGGGTGAGCAGTTCTTC.

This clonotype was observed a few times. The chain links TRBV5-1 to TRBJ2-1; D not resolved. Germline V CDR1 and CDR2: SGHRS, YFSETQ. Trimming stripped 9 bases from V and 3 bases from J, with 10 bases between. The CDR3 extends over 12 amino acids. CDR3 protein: CATADNYNEQFF. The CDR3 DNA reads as TGCGCCACCGCAGATAACTACAATGAGCAGTTCTTC.